These T cell receptor beta chains were read from a single sample in a study of monozygotic twins with inflammatory bowel disease. TCRdb reprocessed the 5' RACE reads and stores each CDR3 protein as one record, lacking DNA. The data show about 210,000 distinct CDR3 sequences, and the top ten clones hold less than 2%. Source material: blood. The receptors shown here come from a human donor with ulcerative colitis or Crohn's disease, or a healthy co-twin of an affected twin (not recorded which). The CDR3 runs from the conserved cysteine through the conserved F or W.

CDR3: CASRDTGTGGLYGYTF; V: TRBV5-1; J: TRBJ1-2; length: 16
CDR3: CASSGGQGGSPLHF; V: TRBV5-1; J: TRBJ1-6; length: 14
CDR3: CSATGGGLWSYEQYF; V: TRBV20-1; J: TRBJ2-7; length: 15
CDR3: CASTDTFRGGDEQFF; V: TRBV12-3/TRBV12-4; J: TRBJ2-1; length: 15
CDR3: CASSYSPEKSGELFF; V: TRBV6-5; J: TRBJ2-2; length: 15
CDR3: CSASTLDRRDTEAFF; V: TRBV20-1; J: TRBJ1-1; length: 15
CDR3: CSATRTAGRTEAFF; V: TRBV20-1; J: TRBJ1-1; length: 14
CDR3: CASRADTDTQYF; V: TRBV2; J: TRBJ2-3; length: 12
CDR3: CASSLRVADWSYEQYF; V: TRBV5-1; J: TRBJ2-7; length: 16
CDR3: CATSPKGQGFEKLFF; V: TRBV6-1; J: TRBJ1-4; length: 15
CDR3: CASSLGDRLTTYEQYF; V: TRBV12-3/TRBV12-4; J: TRBJ2-7; length: 16
CDR3: CASSLSPGYYGYTF; V: TRBV7-3; J: TRBJ1-2; length: 14
CDR3: CASNIHGNTEAFF; V: TRBV2; J: TRBJ1-1; length: 13
CDR3: CASSLYTGGWTDTQYF; V: TRBV5-6; J: TRBJ2-3; length: 16
CDR3: CASTPGGADSQPQHF; V: TRBV6-1; J: TRBJ1-5; length: 15
CDR3: CASSPGIVTTGGIYEQYF; V: TRBV7-8; J: TRBJ2-7; length: 18
CDR3: CASSLRSYNEQFF; V: TRBV5-4; J: TRBJ2-1; length: 13
CDR3: CASRRAGRNSPLHF; V: TRBV19; J: TRBJ1-6; length: 14
CDR3: CASSLGGKSYNEQFF; V: TRBV7-3; J: TRBJ2-1; length: 15
CDR3: CASIERGGSGTEAFF; V: TRBV7-9; J: TRBJ1-1; length: 15
CDR3: CSGLNPGDYGYTF; V: TRBV29-1; J: TRBJ1-2; length: 13
CDR3: CASSLVRALSTDTQYF; V: TRBV5-1; J: TRBJ2-3; length: 16
CDR3: CSARVLNEQFF; V: TRBV20-1; J: TRBJ2-1; length: 11
CDR3: CSASRDSGYNEQFF; V: TRBV20-1; J: TRBJ2-1; length: 14
CDR3: CASSFSGTYGYTF; V: TRBV12-3/TRBV12-4; J: TRBJ1-2; length: 13
CDR3: CASSLAEGSHQPQHF; V: TRBV12-3/TRBV12-4; J: TRBJ1-5; length: 15
CDR3: CASSRQGELAKNIQYF; V: TRBV5-1; J: TRBJ2-4; length: 16
CDR3: CASSPDRGTTGELFF; V: TRBV12-3/TRBV12-4; J: TRBJ2-2; length: 15
CDR3: CASSDSADYQPQHF; V: TRBV6-5; J: TRBJ1-5; length: 14
CDR3: CASSYGTGTYEQYF; V: TRBV6-5; J: TRBJ2-7; length: 14
CDR3: CASSLMKGARTEAFF; V: TRBV5-4; J: TRBJ1-1; length: 15
CDR3: CASRVHAGEQYF; V: TRBV2; J: TRBJ2-7; length: 12
CDR3: CASSQQGTGMNTEAFF; V: TRBV5-1; J: TRBJ1-1; length: 16
CDR3: CASSERLGSPQAENYGYTF; V: TRBV5-1; J: TRBJ1-2; length: 19
CDR3: CASSESTLNNQPQHF; V: TRBV25-1; J: TRBJ1-5; length: 15
CDR3: CASRAPTEQFF; V: TRBV12-3/TRBV12-4; J: TRBJ2-1; length: 11
CDR3: CASSLANRGVQETQYF; V: TRBV5-4; J: TRBJ2-5; length: 16
CDR3: CASSFGQARGYEQYF; V: TRBV7-8; J: TRBJ2-7; length: 15
CDR3: CSARGGAVYGYTF; V: TRBV20-1; J: TRBJ1-2; length: 13
CDR3: CASSERRGAQYEQYF; V: TRBV19; J: TRBJ2-7; length: 15
CDR3: CATRGAGPYNEQFF; V: TRBV10-2; J: TRBJ2-1; length: 14